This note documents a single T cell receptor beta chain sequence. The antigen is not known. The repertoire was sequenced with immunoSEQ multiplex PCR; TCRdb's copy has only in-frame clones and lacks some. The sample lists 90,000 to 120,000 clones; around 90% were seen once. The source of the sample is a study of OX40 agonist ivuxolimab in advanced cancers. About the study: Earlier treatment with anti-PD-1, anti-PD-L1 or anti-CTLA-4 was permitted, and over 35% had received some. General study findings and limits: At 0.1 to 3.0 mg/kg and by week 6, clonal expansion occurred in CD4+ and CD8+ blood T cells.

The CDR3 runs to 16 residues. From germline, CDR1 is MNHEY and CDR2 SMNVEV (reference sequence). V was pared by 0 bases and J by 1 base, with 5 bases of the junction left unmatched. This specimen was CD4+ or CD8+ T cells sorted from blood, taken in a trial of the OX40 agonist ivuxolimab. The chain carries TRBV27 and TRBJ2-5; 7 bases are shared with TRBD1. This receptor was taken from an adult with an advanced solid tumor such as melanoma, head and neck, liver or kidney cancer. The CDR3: CASSLSWDRAQETQYF. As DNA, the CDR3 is TGTGCCAGCAGTTTATCCTGGGACAGAGCCCAAGAGACCCAGTACTTC.